This T cell receptor (beta chain) derives from a study of monozygotic twins with inflammatory bowel disease. In regard to this clonotype: What it binds is unknown.

Overall study results and limits: Especially with disease activity, IBD patients had fewer clonotypes in common with others than healthy twins did.

Each CDR3 protein gets one entry in TCRdb, which reprocessed the 5' RACE reads and gives no DNA. The sample's table shows 440,000 or so distinct CDR3 sequences. The source of this sequence is a human donor with ulcerative colitis or Crohn's disease, or a healthy co-twin of an affected twin (not recorded which). Sequenced material: blood.

This chain's CDR3 is CASSQHGPNEKLFF. The V call is TRBV3-1, the J call TRBJ1-4. In germline, CDR1 is LGHDT, CDR2 YNNKEL (reference sequence). The CDR3 spans 14 residues.